These 2 T cell receptor beta chains were all obtained from the same sample, sequenced in a study of blood T cell repertoires in COVID-19 (TCRdb year 2020). Library generation was performed with the immunoSEQ multiplex PCR assay. The table comes from immuneACCESS by way of TCRdb, which keeps in-frame sequences with V and J called. Part of the clones is missing from these tables; in studies checked, under half for an unresolved V gene and the rest for unknown reasons. The sample has hundreds of thousands of clones on record, over 70% of them singletons. Around 6% of the sample is taken by the ten largest. The sample taken for sequencing was peripheral blood. The receptors here all came from a woman aged 45 to 65 with COVID-19, enrolled during active disease.

The chain carries TRBV19 and TRBJ2-5; 7 nucleotides match TRBD2. V dropped 6 bases and J dropped 8; count of bases not matched to a gene: 12. The CDR3 consists of 14 residues. The V gene's germline CDR1 is LNHDA and CDR2 SQIVND (reference sequence). The CDR3 DNA is TGTGCCAGTAGGAGCGTGGCTAGCGGCCGTACCCAGTACTTC. Its protein is CASRSVASGRTQYF.

This chain connects TRBV10-3 to TRBJ1-4; D not certain. Germline V gene data show CDR1 as ENHRY and CDR2 as SYGVKD. V was trimmed by 2 bases and J by 0 bases, leaving 10 bases between them. CDR3 size: 16 residues. The CDR3 DNA is TGTGCCATCAGTGAGCGGAGCCCTGCAACTAATGAAAAACTGTTTTTT. Amino acids: CAISERSPATNEKLFF.